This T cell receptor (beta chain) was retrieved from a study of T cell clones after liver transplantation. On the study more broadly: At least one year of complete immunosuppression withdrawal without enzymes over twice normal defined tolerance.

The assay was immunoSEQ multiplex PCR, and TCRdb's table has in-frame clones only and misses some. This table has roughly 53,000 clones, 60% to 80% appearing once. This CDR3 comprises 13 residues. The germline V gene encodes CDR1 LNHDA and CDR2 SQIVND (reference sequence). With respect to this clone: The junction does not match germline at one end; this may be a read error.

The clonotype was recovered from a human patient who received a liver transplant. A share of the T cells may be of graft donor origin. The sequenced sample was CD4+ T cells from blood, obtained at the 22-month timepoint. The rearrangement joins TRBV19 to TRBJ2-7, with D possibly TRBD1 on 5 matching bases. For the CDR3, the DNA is TGTGCCAGTAGTATATCCGGCGTGCAGGGCCAAGACTTC. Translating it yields CASSISGVQGQDF.